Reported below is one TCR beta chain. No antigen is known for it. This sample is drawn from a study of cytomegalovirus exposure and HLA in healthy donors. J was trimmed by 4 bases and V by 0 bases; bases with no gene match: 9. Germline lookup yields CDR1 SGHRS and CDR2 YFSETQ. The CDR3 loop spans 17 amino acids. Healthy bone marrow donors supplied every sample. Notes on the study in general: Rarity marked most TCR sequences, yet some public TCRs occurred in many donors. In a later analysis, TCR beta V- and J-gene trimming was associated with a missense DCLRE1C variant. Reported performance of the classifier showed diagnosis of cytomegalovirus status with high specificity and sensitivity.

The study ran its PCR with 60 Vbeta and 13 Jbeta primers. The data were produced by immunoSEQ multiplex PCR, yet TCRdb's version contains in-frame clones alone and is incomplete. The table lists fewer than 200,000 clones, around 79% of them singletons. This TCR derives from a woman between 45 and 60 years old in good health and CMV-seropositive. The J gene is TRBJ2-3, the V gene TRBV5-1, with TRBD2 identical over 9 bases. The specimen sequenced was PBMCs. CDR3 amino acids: CASSLAGGGGAADTQYF. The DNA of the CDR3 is TGCGCCAGCAGCTTGGCAGGCGGCGGGGGGGCCGCAGATACGCAGTATTTT.